The rows below give T cell receptor beta chains drawn from one sample of a study of shared clonotypes between healthy human individuals. The method was immunoSEQ multiplex PCR; TCRdb's version includes in-frame clones alone and lacks a portion of them. The data contain fewer than 1 million clones, 96% of them singletons. The sequencing input was naive CD8+ T cells sorted from blood. Every receptor here comes from a man between 25 and 39 years old in good health. CDR3s include the opening cysteine and the closing phenylalanine or tryptophan. A D gene is named only where the DNA matches it firmly. Only some rows state a clone size, as once, few, many or a class for expanded clones.

abundance: NA; v_gene: TRBV7-2; j_gene: TRBJ2-7; d_gene: NA; CDR3nt: TGTGCCAGCAGGGCGGGACAGCGACCCTACGAGCAGTACTTC; CDR3aa: CASRAGQRPYEQYF
abundance: NA; v_gene: TRBV14; j_gene: TRBJ2-3; d_gene: NA; CDR3nt: TGTGCCAGCAGCCAAGTAGCAGATACGCAGTATTTT; CDR3aa: CASSQVADTQYF
abundance: NA; v_gene: TRBV28; j_gene: TRBJ2-7; d_gene: TRBD2; CDR3nt: TGTGCCAGCAGAACGGATAGCGGGAGACCTCAATCCTACGAGCAGTACTTC; CDR3aa: CASRTDSGRPQSYEQYF
abundance: NA; v_gene: TRBV19; j_gene: TRBJ2-7; d_gene: NA; CDR3nt: TGTGCCAGTAGTATGTATACAGGCTCCTACGAGCAGTACTTC; CDR3aa: CASSMYTGSYEQYF
abundance: NA; v_gene: TRBV7-9; j_gene: TRBJ2-5; d_gene: TRBD1; CDR3nt: TGTGCCAGCAGCTTAATCCGACAGGGGATCGAGACCCAGTACTTC; CDR3aa: CASSLIRQGIETQYF
abundance: NA; v_gene: TRBV14; j_gene: TRBJ2-7; d_gene: NA; CDR3nt: TGTGCCAGCAGCCAAGTAAGTGGCTCCTACGAGCAGTACTTC; CDR3aa: CASSQVSGSYEQYF
abundance: NA; v_gene: TRBV5-1; j_gene: TRBJ2-1; d_gene: NA; CDR3nt: TGCGCCAGCAGCATACAGCGGGCGGAGGGCCCTGACTCCTACAATGAGCAGTTCTTC; CDR3aa: CASSIQRAEGPDSYNEQFF
abundance: NA; v_gene: TRBV27; j_gene: TRBJ2-5; d_gene: TRBD1; CDR3nt: TGTGCCAGCAGCAGAGGGACAGGGGGCAGGGAGACCCAGTACTTC; CDR3aa: CASSRGTGGRETQYF
abundance: NA; v_gene: TRBV13; j_gene: TRBJ1-1; d_gene: NA; CDR3nt: TGTGCCAGCAGCCTAGCGGGGGAGGTAGCTTTCTTT; CDR3aa: CASSLAGEVAFF
abundance: NA; v_gene: TRBV7-6; j_gene: TRBJ1-4; d_gene: NA; CDR3nt: TGTGCCAGCAGCGCAAGGACACGGAATAATGAAAAACTGTTTTTT; CDR3aa: CASSARTRNNEKLFF
abundance: once; v_gene: TRBV5-4; j_gene: TRBJ2-1; d_gene: NA; CDR3nt: TGTGCCAGCAGCTTGAACCCGTACAATGAGCAGTTCTTC; CDR3aa: CASSLNPYNEQFF
abundance: NA; v_gene: TRBV29-1; j_gene: TRBJ2-5; d_gene: NA; CDR3nt: TGCAGCGGCATAAGACAGTTACAAGAGACCCAGTACTTC; CDR3aa: CSGIRQLQETQYF
abundance: NA; v_gene: TRBV4-3; j_gene: TRBJ2-1; d_gene: TRBD2; CDR3nt: TGCGCCAGCAGCCAAGATCGTCTAGCGGGAGTATGGAATGAGCAGTTCTTC; CDR3aa: CASSQDRLAGVWNEQFF
abundance: NA; v_gene: TRBV7-8; j_gene: TRBJ2-5; d_gene: TRBD2; CDR3nt: TGTGCCAGCAGCTTTCTAGCGGGGGTCCAAGAGACCCAGTACTTC; CDR3aa: CASSFLAGVQETQYF
abundance: NA; v_gene: TRBV7-9; j_gene: TRBJ2-7; d_gene: NA; CDR3nt: TGTGCCAGCAGTCAATTCGACTACGAGCAGTACTTC; CDR3aa: CASSQFDYEQYF
abundance: NA; v_gene: TRBV4-1; j_gene: TRBJ1-5; d_gene: NA; CDR3nt: TGCGCCAGCAGCCAAGGTCCCGGGGTCGGCCAGCCCCAGCATTTT; CDR3aa: CASSQGPGVGQPQHF
abundance: NA; v_gene: TRBV7-8; j_gene: TRBJ1-3; d_gene: TRBD1; CDR3nt: TGTGCCAGCAGCTTAGGACAGGGGGATACTGGAAACACCATATATTTT; CDR3aa: CASSLGQGDTGNTIYF
abundance: NA; v_gene: TRBV9; j_gene: TRBJ2-2; d_gene: NA; CDR3nt: TGTGCCAGCAGCGTAGAGGCAGGGACCCCTTCAACCGGGGAGCTGTTTTTT; CDR3aa: CASSVEAGTPSTGELFF
abundance: NA; v_gene: TRBV4-1; j_gene: TRBJ1-2; d_gene: NA; CDR3nt: TGCGCCAGCAGCCAACGACAGTCCCTCTATGGCTACACCTTC; CDR3aa: CASSQRQSLYGYTF
abundance: NA; v_gene: TRBV6-5; j_gene: TRBJ2-1; d_gene: NA; CDR3nt: TGTGCCAGCAGTTCTACCCAGGTAAATGAGCAGTTCTTC; CDR3aa: CASSSTQVNEQFF
abundance: NA; v_gene: TRBV9; j_gene: TRBJ2-7; d_gene: NA; CDR3nt: TGTGCCAGCAGTTCCGCGGGCGAGCAGTACTTC; CDR3aa: CASSSAGEQYF
abundance: NA; v_gene: TRBV11-2; j_gene: TRBJ2-1; d_gene: NA; CDR3nt: TGTGCCAGCAGCTCCCCTTGGAGGGACAATGAGCAGTTCTTC; CDR3aa: CASSSPWRDNEQFF
abundance: NA; v_gene: TRBV29-1; j_gene: TRBJ2-7; d_gene: NA; CDR3nt: TGCAGCGTTGTGGATCCGGTGGTTCCGGGCTACGAGCAGTACTTC; CDR3aa: CSVVDPVVPGYEQYF
abundance: NA; v_gene: TRBV27; j_gene: TRBJ2-1; d_gene: NA; CDR3nt: TGTGCCAGCAGTTCGCAAAAGGGAGGCTACAATGAGCAGTTCTTC; CDR3aa: CASSSQKGGYNEQFF
abundance: NA; v_gene: TRBV27; j_gene: TRBJ2-6; d_gene: NA; CDR3nt: TGTGCCAGCAGTCTAACAGGGATGGGGGCCAACGTCCTGACTTTC; CDR3aa: CASSLTGMGANVLTF
abundance: NA; v_gene: TRBV13; j_gene: TRBJ2-3; d_gene: NA; CDR3nt: TGTGCCAGCAGCGCCCTGAAGGGACTCTCTAGCACAGATACGCAGTATTTT; CDR3aa: CASSALKGLSSTDTQYF
abundance: NA; v_gene: TRBV5-6; j_gene: TRBJ2-7; d_gene: TRBD2; CDR3nt: TGTGCCAGCAGCATATTTACCGGGACTAGCGGCTCCTACGAGCAGTACTTC; CDR3aa: CASSIFTGTSGSYEQYF
abundance: NA; v_gene: TRBV27; j_gene: TRBJ2-7; d_gene: NA; CDR3nt: TGTGCCAGCAGCCCGGCAGGGCCCTCCTACGAGCAGTACTTC; CDR3aa: CASSPAGPSYEQYF
abundance: NA; v_gene: TRBV5-6; j_gene: TRBJ2-7; d_gene: TRBD1; CDR3nt: TGTGCCAGCAGCTTGAGGGGGACAGGAGTCTACGAGCAGTACTTC; CDR3aa: CASSLRGTGVYEQYF
abundance: NA; v_gene: TRBV5-4; j_gene: TRBJ1-3; d_gene: NA; CDR3nt: TGTGCCAGCAGCCGGACAGATACTGGAAACACCATATATTTT; CDR3aa: CASSRTDTGNTIYF
abundance: once; v_gene: TRBV27; j_gene: TRBJ2-7; d_gene: NA; CDR3nt: TGTGCCACCTCAGTAGGACCCCTCTACGAGCAGTACTTC; CDR3aa: CATSVGPLYEQYF
abundance: NA; v_gene: TRBV7-3; j_gene: TRBJ1-1; d_gene: NA; CDR3nt: TGTGCCAGCAGCTTAGACAGCAACATGAACACTGAAGCTTTCTTT; CDR3aa: CASSLDSNMNTEAFF
abundance: NA; v_gene: TRBV30; j_gene: TRBJ1-1; d_gene: NA; CDR3nt: TGTGCCTGGAGTGTACCGTTGAACAGAAGGGCAGAAGCTTTCTTT; CDR3aa: CAWSVPLNRRAEAFF
abundance: NA; v_gene: TRBV29-1; j_gene: TRBJ1-2; d_gene: NA; CDR3nt: TGCAGCGTTCCGGGGGGCGTCTATGGCTACACCTTC; CDR3aa: CSVPGGVYGYTF
abundance: NA; v_gene: TRBV29-1; j_gene: TRBJ1-2; d_gene: TRBD1; CDR3nt: TGCAGCGTTGGGACAGGGACAAGGGGCTACACCTTC; CDR3aa: CSVGTGTRGYTF
abundance: NA; v_gene: TRBV9; j_gene: TRBJ1-2; d_gene: NA; CDR3nt: TGTGCCAGCAGCGTGGGACGGGCGCTTGAAGGCTACACCTTC; CDR3aa: CASSVGRALEGYTF
abundance: NA; v_gene: TRBV7-9; j_gene: TRBJ2-3; d_gene: NA; CDR3nt: TGTGCCAGCAGCTCCCCTCCGAGTAGCACAGATACGCAGTATTTT; CDR3aa: CASSSPPSSTDTQYF
abundance: NA; v_gene: TRBV27; j_gene: TRBJ2-1; d_gene: NA; CDR3nt: TGTGCCAGCAGTTTGGGCGGGACCTACAATGAGCAGTTCTTC; CDR3aa: CASSLGGTYNEQFF
abundance: NA; v_gene: TRBV6-4; j_gene: TRBJ2-7; d_gene: NA; CDR3nt: TGTGCCAGCAGTGACTCTCCCCCACAGGGCCCCTACGAGCAGTACTTC; CDR3aa: CASSDSPPQGPYEQYF
abundance: NA; v_gene: TRBV7-9; j_gene: TRBJ2-7; d_gene: NA; CDR3nt: TGTGCCAGCAGCTTGCCCTTATCGGAGGAGCAGTACTTC; CDR3aa: CASSLPLSEEQYF
abundance: NA; v_gene: TRBV11-2; j_gene: TRBJ2-3; d_gene: TRBD2; CDR3nt: TGTGCCAGCAGCTTAGGTCTAGCGGGAGGGCCAGATACGCAGTATTTT; CDR3aa: CASSLGLAGGPDTQYF
abundance: once; v_gene: TRBV10-3; j_gene: TRBJ1-2; d_gene: NA; CDR3nt: TGTGCCAGCAAGGACATCGTCTATGGCTACACCTTC; CDR3aa: CASKDIVYGYTF
abundance: NA; v_gene: TRBV6-5; j_gene: TRBJ2-7; d_gene: NA; CDR3nt: TGTGCCAGCAGTTACTCGAACCCCTACGAGCAGTACTTC; CDR3aa: CASSYSNPYEQYF
abundance: NA; v_gene: TRBV15; j_gene: TRBJ1-1; d_gene: NA; CDR3nt: TGTGCCACCAGCAGAGGGTGGGGAAACACTGAAGCTTTCTTT; CDR3aa: CATSRGWGNTEAFF
abundance: NA; v_gene: TRBV19; j_gene: TRBJ2-7; d_gene: TRBD2; CDR3nt: TGTGCCAGTAGTACGGGAGAGAGCGGGAGAGGGGTATACGAGCAGTACTTC; CDR3aa: CASSTGESGRGVYEQYF
abundance: NA; v_gene: TRBV7-2; j_gene: TRBJ2-1; d_gene: TRBD2; CDR3nt: TGTGCCAGCAGCTTACAACTAGCGGGAACCAATGAGCAGTTCTTC; CDR3aa: CASSLQLAGTNEQFF